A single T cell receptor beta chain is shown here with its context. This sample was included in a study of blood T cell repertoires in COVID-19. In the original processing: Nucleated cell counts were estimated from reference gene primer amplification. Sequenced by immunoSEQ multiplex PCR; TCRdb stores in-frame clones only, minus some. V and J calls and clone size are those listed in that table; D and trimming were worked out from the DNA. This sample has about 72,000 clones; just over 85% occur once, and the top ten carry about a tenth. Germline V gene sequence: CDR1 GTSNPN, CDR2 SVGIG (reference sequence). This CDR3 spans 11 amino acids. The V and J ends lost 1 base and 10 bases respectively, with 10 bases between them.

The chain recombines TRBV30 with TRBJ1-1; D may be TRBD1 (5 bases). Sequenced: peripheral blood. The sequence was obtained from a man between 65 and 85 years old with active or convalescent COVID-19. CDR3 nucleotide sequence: TGTGCCTGGAGTGCCGGAGACAGAGCTTTCTTT. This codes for CAWSAGDRAFF.